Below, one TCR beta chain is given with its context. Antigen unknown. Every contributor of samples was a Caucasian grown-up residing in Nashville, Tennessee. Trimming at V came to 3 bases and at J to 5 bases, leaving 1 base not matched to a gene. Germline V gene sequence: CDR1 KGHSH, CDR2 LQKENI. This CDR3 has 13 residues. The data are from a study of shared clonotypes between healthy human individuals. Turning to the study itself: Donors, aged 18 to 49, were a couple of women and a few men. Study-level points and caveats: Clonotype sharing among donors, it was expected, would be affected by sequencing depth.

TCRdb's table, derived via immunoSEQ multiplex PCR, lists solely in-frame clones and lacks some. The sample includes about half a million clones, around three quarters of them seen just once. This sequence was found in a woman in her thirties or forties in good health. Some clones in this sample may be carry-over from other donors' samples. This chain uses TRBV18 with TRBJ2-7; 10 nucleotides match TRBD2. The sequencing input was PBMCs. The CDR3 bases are TGTGCCAGCTCACCCGGACTAGCGGACGAGCAGTACTTC. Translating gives CASSPGLADEQYF.